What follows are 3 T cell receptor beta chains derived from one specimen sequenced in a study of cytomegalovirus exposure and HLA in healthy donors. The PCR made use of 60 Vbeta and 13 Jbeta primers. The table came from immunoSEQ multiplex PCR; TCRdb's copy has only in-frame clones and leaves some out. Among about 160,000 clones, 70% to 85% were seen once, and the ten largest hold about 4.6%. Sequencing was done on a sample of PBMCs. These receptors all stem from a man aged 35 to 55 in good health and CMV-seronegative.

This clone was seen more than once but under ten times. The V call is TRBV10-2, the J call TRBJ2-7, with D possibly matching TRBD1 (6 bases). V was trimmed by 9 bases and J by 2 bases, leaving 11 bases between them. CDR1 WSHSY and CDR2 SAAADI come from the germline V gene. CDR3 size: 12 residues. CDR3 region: CASGQSPYEQYF. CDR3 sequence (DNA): TGCGCCAGTGGACAGTCGCCCTACGAGCAGTACTTC.

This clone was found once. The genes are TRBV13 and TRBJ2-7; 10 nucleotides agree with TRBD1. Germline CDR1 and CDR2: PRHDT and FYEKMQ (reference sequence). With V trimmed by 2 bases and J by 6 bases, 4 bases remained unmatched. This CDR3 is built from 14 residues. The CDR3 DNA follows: TGTGCCAGCAGCTTAAGGCGGACAGGGGGCGAGCAGTACTTC. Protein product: CASSLRRTGGEQYF.

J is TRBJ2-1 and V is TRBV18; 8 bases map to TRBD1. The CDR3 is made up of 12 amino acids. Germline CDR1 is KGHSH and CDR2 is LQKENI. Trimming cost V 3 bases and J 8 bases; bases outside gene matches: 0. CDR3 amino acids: CASSPTGDEQFF. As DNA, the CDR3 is TGTGCCAGCTCACCGACAGGGGATGAGCAGTTCTTC.